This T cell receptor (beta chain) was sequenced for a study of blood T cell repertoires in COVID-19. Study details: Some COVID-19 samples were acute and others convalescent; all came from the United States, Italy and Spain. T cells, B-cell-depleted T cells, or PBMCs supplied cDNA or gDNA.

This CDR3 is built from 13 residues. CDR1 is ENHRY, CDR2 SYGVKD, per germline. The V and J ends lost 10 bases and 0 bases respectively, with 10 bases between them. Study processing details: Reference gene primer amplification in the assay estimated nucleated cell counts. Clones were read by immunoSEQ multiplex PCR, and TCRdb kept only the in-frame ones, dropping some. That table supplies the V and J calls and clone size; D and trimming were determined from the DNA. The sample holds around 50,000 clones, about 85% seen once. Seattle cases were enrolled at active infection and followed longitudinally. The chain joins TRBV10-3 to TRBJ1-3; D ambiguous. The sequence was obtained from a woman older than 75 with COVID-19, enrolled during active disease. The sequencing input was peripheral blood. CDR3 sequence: CATILSSGNTIYF. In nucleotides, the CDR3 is TGTGCCACTATACTCTCCTCTGGAAACACCATATATTTT.